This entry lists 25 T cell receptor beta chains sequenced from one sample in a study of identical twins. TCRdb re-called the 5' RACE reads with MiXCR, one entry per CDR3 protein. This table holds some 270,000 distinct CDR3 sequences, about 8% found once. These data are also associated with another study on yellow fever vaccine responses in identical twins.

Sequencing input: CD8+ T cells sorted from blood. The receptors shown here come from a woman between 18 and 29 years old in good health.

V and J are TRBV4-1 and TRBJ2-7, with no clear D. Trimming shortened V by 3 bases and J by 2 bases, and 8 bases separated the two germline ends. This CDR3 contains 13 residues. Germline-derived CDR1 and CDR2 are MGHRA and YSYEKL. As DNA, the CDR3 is TGCGCCAGCAGCCAGGCTCCCACCTACGAGCAGTACTTC. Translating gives CASSQAPTYEQYF.

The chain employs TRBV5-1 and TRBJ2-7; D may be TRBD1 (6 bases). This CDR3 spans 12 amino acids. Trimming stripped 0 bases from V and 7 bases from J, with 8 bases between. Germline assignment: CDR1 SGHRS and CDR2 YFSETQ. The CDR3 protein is CASSLAQGEQYF. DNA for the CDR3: TGCGCCAGCAGCTTGGCCCAGGGGGAGCAGTACTTC. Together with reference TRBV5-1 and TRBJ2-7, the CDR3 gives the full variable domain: KAGVTQTPRYLIKTRGQQVTLSCSPISGHRSVSWYQQTPGQGLQFLFEYFSETQRNKGNFPGRFSGRQFSNSRSEMNVSTLELGDSALYLCASSLAQGEQYFGPGTRLTVT.

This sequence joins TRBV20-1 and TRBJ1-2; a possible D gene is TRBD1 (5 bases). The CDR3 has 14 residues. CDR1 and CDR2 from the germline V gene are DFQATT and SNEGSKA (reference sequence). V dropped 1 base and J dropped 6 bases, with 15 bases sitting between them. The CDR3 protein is CSARGGRMTHGYTF. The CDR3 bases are TGCAGTGCTAGAGGGGGCAGGATGACACATGGCTACACCTTC.

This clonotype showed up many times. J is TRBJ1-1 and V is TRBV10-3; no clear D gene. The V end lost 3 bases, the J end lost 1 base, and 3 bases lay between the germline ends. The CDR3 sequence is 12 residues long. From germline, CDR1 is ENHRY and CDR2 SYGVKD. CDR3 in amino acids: CAISERNTEAFF. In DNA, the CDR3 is TGTGCCATCAGTGAAAGGAACACTGAAGCTTTCTTT.

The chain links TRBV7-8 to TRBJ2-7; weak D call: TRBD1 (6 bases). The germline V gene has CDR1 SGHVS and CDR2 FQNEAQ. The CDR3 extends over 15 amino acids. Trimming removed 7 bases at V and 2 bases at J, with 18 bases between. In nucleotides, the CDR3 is TGTGCCAGCACAAACCCTACAGGGCAAGCCTACGAGCAGTACTTC. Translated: CASTNPTGQAYEQYF. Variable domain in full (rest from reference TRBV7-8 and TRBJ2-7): GAGVSQSPRYKVAKRGQDVALRCDPISGHVSLFWYQQALGQGPEFLTYFQNEAQLDKSGLPSDRFFAERPEGSVSTLKIQRTQQEDSAVYLCASTNPTGQAYEQYFGPGTRLTVT.

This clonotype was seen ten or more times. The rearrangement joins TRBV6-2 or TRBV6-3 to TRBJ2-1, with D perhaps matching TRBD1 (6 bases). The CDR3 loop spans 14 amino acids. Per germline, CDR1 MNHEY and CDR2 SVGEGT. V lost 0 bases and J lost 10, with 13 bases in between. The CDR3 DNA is TGTGCCAGCAGTTACTCAGGGACATCCACGGAGCAGTTCTTC. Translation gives CASSYSGTSTEQFF.

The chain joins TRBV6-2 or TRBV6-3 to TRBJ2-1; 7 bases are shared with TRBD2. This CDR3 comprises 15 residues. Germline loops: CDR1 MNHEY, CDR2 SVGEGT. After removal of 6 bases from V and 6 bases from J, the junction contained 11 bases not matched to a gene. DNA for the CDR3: TGTGCCAGCAGCTACGGAGCGGGGCCAATCAATGAGCAGTTCTTC. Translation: CASSYGAGPINEQFF.

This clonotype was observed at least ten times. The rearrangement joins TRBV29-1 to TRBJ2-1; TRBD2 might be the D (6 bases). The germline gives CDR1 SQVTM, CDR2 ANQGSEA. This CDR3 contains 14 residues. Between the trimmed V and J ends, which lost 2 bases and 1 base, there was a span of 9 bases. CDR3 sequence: CSVEWGESYNEQFF. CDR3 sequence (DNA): TGCAGCGTTGAATGGGGGGAGTCCTACAATGAGCAGTTCTTC.

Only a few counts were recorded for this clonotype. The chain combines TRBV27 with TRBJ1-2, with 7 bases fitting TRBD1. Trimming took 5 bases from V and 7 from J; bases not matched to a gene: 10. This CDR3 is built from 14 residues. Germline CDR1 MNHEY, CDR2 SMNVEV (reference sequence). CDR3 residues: CASSANDREGGYTF. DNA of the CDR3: TGTGCCAGCAGTGCTAACGACAGGGAGGGTGGCTACACCTTC.

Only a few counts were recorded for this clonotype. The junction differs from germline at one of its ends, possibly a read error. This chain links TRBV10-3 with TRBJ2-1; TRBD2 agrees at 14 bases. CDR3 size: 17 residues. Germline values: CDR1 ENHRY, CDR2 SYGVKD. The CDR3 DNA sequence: TGTGCCATCAGTGACAGACTAGCGGGGGGGCTTTTCAATAAGCAGTTCTTC. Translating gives CAISDRLAGGLFNKQFF.

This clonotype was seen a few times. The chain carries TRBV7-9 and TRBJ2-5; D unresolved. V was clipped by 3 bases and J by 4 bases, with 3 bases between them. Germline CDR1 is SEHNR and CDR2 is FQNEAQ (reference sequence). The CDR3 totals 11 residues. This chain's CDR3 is CASSFIETQYF. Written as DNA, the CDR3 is TGTGCCAGCAGCTTTATAGAGACCCAGTACTTC.

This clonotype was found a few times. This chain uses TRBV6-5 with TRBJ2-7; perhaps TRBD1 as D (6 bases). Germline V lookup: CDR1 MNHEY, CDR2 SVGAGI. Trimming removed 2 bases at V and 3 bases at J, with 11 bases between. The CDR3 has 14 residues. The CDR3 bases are TGTGCCAGCAGTTACCTCGGACAGTACTACGAGCAGTACTTC. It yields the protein CASSYLGQYYEQYF.

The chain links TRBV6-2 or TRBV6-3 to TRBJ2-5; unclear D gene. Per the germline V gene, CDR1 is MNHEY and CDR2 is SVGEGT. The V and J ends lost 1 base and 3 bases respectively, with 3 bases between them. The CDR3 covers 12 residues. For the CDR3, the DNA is TGTGCCAGCAGTTACTGGGAAGAGACCCAGTACTTC. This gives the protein CASSYWEETQYF.

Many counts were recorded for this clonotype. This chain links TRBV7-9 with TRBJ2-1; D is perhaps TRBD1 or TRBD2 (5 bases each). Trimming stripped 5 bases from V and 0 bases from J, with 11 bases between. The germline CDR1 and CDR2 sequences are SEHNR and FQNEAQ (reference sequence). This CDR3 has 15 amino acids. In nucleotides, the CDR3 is TGTGCCAGCAGCCAGAGGGGAGCCTCCTACAATGAGCAGTTCTTC. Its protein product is CASSQRGASYNEQFF.

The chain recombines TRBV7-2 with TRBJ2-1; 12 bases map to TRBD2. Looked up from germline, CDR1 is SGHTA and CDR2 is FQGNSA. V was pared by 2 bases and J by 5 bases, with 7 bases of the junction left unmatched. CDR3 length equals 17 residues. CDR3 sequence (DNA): TGTGCCAGCAGCTTATCGTATCCTAGCGGGAGGGACAATGAGCAGTTCTTC. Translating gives CASSLSYPSGRDNEQFF.

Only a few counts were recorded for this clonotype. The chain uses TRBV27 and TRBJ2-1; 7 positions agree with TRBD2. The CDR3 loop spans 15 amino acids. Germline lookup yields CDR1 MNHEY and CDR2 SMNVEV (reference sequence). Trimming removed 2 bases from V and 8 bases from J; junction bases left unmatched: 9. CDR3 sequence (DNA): TGTGCCAGCAGTTTAAGGCAGTCAGGGAGGGATGAGCAGTTCTTC. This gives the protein CASSLRQSGRDEQFF.

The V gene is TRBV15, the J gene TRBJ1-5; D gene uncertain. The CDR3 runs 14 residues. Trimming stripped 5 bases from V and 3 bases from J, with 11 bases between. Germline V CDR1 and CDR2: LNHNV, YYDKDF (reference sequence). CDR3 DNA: TGTGCCACCAGCGGCCCGGGAGTCAATCAGCCCCAGCATTTT. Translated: CATSGPGVNQPQHF. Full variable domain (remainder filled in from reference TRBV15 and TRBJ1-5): DAMVIQNPRYQVTQFGKPVTLSCSQTLNHNVMYWYQQKSSQAPKLLFHYYDKDFNNEADTPDNFQSRRPNTSFCFLDIRSPGLGDTAMYLCATSGPGVNQPQHFGDGTRLSIL.

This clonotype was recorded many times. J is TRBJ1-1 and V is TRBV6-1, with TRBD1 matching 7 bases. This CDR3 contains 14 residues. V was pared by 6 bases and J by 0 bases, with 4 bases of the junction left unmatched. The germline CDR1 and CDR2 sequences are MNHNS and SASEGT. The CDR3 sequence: CASRIGQVNTEAFF. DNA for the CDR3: TGTGCCAGCAGAATTGGACAGGTGAACACTGAAGCTTTCTTT.

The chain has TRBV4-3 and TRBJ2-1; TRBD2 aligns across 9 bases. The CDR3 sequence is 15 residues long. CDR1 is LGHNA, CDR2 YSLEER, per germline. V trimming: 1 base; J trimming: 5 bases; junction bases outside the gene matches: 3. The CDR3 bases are TGCGCCAGCAGCCAAGGACTAGCGGAGAACAATGAGCAGTTCTTC. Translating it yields CASSQGLAENNEQFF.

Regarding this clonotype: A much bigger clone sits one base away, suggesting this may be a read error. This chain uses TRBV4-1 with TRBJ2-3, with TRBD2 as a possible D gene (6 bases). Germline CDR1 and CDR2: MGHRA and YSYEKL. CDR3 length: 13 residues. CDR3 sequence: CASSQTSSETQYF. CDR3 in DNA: TGCGCCAGCAGTCAGACTAGTTCAGAAACGCAGTATTTT.

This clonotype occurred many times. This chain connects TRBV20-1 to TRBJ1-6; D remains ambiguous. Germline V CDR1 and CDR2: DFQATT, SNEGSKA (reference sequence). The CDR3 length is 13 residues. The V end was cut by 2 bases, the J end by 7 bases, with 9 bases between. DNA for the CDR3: TGCAGTGCTAGAATCATCCCCAATTCACCCCTCCACTTT. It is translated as CSARIIPNSPLHF.

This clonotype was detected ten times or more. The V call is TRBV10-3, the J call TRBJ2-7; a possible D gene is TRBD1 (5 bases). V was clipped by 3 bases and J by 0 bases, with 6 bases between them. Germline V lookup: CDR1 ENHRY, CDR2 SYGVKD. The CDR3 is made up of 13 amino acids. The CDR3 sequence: CAISDRVSYEQYF. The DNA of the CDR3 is TGTGCCATCAGTGACAGGGTCTCCTACGAGCAGTACTTC.

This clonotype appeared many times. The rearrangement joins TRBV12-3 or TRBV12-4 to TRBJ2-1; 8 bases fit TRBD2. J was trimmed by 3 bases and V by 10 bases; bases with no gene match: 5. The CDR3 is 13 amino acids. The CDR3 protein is CAIPGGLYNEQFF. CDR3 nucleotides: TGTGCCATCCCGGGGGGGCTCTACAATGAGCAGTTCTTC.

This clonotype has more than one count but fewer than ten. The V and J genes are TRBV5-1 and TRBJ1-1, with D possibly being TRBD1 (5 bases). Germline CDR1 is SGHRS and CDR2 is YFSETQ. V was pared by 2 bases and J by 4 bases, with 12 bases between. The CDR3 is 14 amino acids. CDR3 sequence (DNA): TGCGCCAGCAGCTTTACAGGCCCTGGCACTGAAGCTTTCTTT. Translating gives CASSFTGPGTEAFF.

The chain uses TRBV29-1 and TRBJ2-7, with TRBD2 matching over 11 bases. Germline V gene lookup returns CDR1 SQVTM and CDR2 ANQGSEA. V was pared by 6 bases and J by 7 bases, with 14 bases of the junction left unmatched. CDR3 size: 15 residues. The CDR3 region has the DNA TGCAGCGTCGGGACTAGCGGAGCCACACCGGGGGAGCAGTACTTC. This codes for CSVGTSGATPGEQYF.